This T cell receptor beta chain was found in a study of identical twins. General study findings and limits: Excess sharing between twins was weaker in beta out-of-frame sequences.

TCRdb passed the 5' RACE reads through MiXCR, listing each CDR3 protein once. The sample has about 470,000 distinct CDR3 sequences, 20% to 25% seen once. The ends were cut back, 1 base at V and 4 bases at J, with 16 bases in the middle. The CDR3 covers 16 residues. Germline loops: CDR1 SGHAT, CDR2 FQNNGV. This clonotype has more than one count but fewer than ten. Its antigen is undetermined. These data are also associated with another study on T cells expressing NK-cell markers. That report notes: Seven HCMV-seropositive donors and one seronegative donor made up the eight sequenced donors.

The sequence was obtained from a woman under 30 in good health. Material: CD4+ T cells sorted from blood. The rearrangement links TRBV11-2 to TRBJ1-1; D is undetermined. CDR3 loop: CASSLGERNSGTEAFF. The DNA for the CDR3 is TGTGCCAGCAGCTTAGGTGAGCGGAACAGCGGCACTGAAGCTTTCTTT.